This record covers a single T cell receptor (beta chain). In the authors' workflow: Nucleated cell counts were estimated from reference gene primer amplification. Libraries were prepared by immunoSEQ multiplex PCR; TCRdb keeps only in-frame clonotypes and omits some of them. Clone size and the V and J calls come from that table; the DNA yielded D and trimming. The sample consists of some 81,000 clones, about 95% of them appearing once. The data were taken from a study of blood T cell repertoires in COVID-19. Looking at the study overall: From the United States, Italy and Spain came samples of acute and convalescent COVID-19. From T cells, B-cell-depleted T cells, or PBMCs came the material, which was cDNA or gDNA.

J was trimmed by 14 bases and V by 1 base; bases with no gene match: 5. From germline, CDR1 is SGHDT and CDR2 YYEEEE. This CDR3 is 12 amino acids long. The clonotype comes from a human donor with active COVID-19. The donor label of this sample is uncertain. The chain employs TRBV5-6 and TRBJ2-1; 8 nucleotides agree with TRBD1. Sequenced: peripheral blood. The CDR3 loop reads CASSLTGGSEFF. Written as DNA, the CDR3 is TGTGCCAGCAGCTTGACAGGGGGGTCCGAGTTCTTC.